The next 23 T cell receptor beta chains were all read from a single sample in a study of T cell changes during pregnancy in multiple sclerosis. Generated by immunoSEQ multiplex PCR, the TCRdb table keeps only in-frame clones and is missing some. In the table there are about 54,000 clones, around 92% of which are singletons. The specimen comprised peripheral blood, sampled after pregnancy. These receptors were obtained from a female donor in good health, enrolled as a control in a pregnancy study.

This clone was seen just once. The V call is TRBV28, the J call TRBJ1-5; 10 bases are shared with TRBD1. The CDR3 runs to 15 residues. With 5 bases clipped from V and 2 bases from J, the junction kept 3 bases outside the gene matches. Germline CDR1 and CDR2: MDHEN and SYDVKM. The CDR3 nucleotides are TGTGCCAGCAGTCCGGGGACAGGGGGCAATCAGCCCCAGCATTTT. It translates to CASSPGTGGNQPQHF.

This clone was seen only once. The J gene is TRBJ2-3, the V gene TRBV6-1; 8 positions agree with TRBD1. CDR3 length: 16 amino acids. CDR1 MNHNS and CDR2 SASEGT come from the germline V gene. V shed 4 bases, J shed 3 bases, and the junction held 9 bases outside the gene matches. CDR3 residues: CASSARQGWRTDTQYF. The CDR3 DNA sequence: TGTGCCAGCAGTGCTAGACAGGGGTGGAGGACAGATACGCAGTATTTT.

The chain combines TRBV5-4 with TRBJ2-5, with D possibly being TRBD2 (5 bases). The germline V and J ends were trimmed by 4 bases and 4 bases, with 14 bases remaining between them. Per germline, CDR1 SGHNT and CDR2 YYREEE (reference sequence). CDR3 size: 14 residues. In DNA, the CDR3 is TGTGCCAGCAGCCCGGCCACTAGTCGAGAGACCCAGTACTTC. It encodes CASSPATSRETQYF.

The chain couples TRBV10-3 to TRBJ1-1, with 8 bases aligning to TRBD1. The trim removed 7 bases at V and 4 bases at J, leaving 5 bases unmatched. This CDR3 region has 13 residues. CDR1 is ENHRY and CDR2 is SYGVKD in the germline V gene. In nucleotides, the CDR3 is TGTGCCATCACCCCCGGGACAGGCACTGAAGCTTTCTTT. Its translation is CAITPGTGTEAFF.

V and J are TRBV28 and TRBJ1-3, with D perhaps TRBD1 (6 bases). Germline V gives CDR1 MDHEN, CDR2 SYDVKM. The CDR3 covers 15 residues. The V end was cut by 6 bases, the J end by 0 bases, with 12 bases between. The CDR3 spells CASRTGQFSGNTIYF. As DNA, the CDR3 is TGTGCCAGCAGGACCGGACAGTTCTCTGGAAACACCATATATTTT.

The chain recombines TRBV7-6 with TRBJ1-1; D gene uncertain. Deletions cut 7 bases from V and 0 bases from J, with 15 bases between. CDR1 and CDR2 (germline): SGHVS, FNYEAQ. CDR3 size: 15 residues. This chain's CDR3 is CASTTSGLLNTEAFF. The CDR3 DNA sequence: TGTGCCAGCACCACCTCCGGACTCTTGAACACTGAAGCTTTCTTT.

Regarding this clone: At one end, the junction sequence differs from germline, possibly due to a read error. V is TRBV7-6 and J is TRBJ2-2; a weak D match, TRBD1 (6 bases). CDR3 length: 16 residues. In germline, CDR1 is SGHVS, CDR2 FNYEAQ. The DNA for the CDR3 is TGTGCCAGCACCTTAGACAGGTTCCCGAACACCGGGGAGCTGTTTTTT. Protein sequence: CASTLDRFPNTGELFF.

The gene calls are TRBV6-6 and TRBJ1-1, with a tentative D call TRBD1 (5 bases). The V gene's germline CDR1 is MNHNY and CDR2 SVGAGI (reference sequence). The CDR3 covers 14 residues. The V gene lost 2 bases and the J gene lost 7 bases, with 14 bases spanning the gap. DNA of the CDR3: TGTGCCAGCAGTTACCTGGGGAGGGGCCTTGAAGCTTTCTTT. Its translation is CASSYLGRGLEAFF.

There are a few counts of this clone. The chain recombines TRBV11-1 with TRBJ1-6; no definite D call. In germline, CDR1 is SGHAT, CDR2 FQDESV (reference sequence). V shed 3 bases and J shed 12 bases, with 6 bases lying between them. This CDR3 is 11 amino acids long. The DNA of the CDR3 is TGTGCCAGCAGCTTGGGAGGACCCCTCCACTTT. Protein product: CASSLGGPLHF.

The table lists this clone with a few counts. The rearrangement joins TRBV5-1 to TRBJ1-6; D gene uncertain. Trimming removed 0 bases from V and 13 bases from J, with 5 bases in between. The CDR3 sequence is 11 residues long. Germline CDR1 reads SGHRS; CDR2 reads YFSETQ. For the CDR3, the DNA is TGCGCCAGCAGCTTGGACGGGCCCCTCCACTTT. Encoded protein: CASSLDGPLHF. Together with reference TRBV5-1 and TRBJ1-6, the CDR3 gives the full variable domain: KAGVTQTPRYLIKTRGQQVTLSCSPISGHRSVSWYQQTPGQGLQFLFEYFSETQRNKGNFPGRFSGRQFSNSRSEMNVSTLELGDSALYLCASSLDGPLHFGNGTRLTVT.

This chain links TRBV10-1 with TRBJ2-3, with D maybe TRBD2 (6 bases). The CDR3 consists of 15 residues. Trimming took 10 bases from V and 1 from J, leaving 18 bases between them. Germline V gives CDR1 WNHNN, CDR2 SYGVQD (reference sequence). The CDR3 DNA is TGCGCCACCTTCGTGGGGGGTGGAGGCACAGATACGCAGTATTTT. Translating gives CATFVGGGGTDTQYF.

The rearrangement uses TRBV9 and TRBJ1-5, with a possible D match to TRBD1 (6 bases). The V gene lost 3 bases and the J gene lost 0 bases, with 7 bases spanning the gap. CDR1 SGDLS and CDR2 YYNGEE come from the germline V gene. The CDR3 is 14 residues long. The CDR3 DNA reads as TGTGCCAGCAGCGCAGGGGTTAGCAATCAGCCCCAGCATTTT. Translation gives CASSAGVSNQPQHF.

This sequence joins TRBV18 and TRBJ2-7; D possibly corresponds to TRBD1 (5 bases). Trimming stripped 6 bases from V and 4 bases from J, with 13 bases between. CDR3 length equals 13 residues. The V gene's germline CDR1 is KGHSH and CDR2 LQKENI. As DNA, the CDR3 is TGTGCCAGCTCCCAGGGATGGGGATACGAGCAGTACTTC. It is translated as CASSQGWGYEQYF.

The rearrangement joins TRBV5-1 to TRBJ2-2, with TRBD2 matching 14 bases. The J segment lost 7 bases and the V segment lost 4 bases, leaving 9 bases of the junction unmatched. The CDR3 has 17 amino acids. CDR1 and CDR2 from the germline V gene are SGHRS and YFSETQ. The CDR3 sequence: CASSPEGLAGEIGELFF. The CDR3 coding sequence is TGCGCCAGCAGCCCCGAGGGACTAGCGGGAGAAATCGGGGAGCTGTTTTTT.

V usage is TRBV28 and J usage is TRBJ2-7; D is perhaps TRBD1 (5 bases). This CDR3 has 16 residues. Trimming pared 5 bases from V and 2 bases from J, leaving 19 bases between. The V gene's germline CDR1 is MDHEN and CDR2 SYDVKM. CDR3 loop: CASSPLSGANTYEQYF. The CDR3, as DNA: TGTGCCAGCAGTCCCCTCAGTGGGGCCAACACCTACGAGCAGTACTTC. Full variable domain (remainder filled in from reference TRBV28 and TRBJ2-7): DVKVTQSSRYLVKRTGEKVFLECVQDMDHENMFWYRQDPGLGLRLIYFSYDVKMKEKGDIPEGYSVSREKKERFSLILESASTNQTSMYLCASSPLSGANTYEQYFGPGTRLTVT.

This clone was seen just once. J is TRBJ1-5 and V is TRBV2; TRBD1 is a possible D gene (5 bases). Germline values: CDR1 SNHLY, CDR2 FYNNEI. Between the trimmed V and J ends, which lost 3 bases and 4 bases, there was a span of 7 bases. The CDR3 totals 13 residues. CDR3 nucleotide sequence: TGTGCCAGCAGTGATGGGGGGAATCAGCCCCAGCATTTT. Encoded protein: CASSDGGNQPQHF.

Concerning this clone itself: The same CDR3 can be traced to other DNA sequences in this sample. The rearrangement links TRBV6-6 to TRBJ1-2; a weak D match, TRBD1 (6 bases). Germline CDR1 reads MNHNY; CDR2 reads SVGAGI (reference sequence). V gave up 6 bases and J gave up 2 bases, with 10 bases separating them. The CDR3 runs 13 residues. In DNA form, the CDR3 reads TGTGCCAGCAGCCCCACAGGGAACTATGGCTACACCTTC. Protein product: CASSPTGNYGYTF.

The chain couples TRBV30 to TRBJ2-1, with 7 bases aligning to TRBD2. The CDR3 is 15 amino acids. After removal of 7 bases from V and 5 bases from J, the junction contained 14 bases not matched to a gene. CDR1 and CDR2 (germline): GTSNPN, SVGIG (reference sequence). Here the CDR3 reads CALEGGAGLHNEQFF. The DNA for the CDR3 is TGTGCCTTGGAGGGAGGGGCGGGACTCCACAATGAGCAGTTCTTC.

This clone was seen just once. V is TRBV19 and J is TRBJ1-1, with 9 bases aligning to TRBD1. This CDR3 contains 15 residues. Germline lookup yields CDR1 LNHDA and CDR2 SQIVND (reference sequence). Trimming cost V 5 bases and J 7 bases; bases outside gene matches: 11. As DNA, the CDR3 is TGTGCCAGTAGTCCTAACCCGGGACAGGGTAATGAAGCTTTCTTT. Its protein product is CASSPNPGQGNEAFF.

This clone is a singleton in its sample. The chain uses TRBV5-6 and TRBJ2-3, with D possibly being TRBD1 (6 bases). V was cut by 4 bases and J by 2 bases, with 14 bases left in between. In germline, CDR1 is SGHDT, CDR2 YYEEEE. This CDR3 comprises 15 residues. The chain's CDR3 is CASSGPNRVTDTQYF. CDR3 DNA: TGTGCCAGCAGCGGGCCGAACAGGGTCACAGATACGCAGTATTTT.

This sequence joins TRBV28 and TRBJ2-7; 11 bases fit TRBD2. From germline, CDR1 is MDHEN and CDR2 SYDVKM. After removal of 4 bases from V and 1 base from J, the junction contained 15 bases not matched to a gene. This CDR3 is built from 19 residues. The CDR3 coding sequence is TGTGCCAGCAGTTCCTACTTAGCGGGAGGGCCTGAGGGGTCCTACGAGCAGTACTTC. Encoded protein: CASSSYLAGGPEGSYEQYF.

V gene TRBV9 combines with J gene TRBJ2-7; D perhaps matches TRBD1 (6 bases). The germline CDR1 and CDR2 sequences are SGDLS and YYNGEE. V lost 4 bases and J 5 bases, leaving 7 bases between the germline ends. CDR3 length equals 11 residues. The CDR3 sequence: CASSTGNEQYF. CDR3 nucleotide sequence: TGTGCCAGCAGCACAGGGAACGAGCAGTACTTC.

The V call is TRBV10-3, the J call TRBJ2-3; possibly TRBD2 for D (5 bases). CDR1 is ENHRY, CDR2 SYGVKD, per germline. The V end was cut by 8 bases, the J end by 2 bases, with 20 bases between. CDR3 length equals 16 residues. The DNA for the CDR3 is TGTGCCATCTCCCCCGCCTCGGACTCCGACACAGATACGCAGTATTTT. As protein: CAISPASDSDTDTQYF.